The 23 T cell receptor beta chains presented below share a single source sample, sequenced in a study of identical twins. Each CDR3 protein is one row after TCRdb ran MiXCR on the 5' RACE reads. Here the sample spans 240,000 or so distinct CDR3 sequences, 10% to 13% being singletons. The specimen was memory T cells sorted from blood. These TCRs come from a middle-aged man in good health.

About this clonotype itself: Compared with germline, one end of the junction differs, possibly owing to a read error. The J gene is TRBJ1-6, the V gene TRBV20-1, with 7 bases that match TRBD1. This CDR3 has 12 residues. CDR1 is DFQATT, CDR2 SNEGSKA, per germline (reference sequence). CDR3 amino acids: CSAPTGRSPLLF. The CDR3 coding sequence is TGCAGTGCGCCGACAGGGCGGTCACCCCTCCTCTTT.

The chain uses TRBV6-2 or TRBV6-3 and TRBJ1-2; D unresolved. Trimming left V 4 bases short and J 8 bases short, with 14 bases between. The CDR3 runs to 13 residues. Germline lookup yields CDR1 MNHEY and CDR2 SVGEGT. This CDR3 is CASSLGRINGYTF. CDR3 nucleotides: TGTGCCAGCAGTTTGGGTAGAATAAACGGCTACACCTTC.

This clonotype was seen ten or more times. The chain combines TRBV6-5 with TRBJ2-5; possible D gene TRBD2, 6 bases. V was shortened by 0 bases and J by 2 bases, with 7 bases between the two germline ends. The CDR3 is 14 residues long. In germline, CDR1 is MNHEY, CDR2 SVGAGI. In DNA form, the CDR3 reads TGTGCCAGCAGTTACTCCGGGGGACAAGAGACCCAGTACTTC. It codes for CASSYSGGQETQYF.

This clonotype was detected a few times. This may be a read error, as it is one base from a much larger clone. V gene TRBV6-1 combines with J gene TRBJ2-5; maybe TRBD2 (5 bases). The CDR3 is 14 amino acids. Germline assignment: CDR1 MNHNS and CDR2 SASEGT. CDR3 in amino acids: CASSNLLGKETQSF. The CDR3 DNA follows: TGTGCCAGCAGTAATCTACTAGGAAAAGAGACCCAGTCCTTC.

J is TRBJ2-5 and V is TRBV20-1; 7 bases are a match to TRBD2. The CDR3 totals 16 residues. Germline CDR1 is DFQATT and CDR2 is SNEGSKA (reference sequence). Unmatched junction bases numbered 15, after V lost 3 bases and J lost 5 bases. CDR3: CSARIVLAGDQETQYF. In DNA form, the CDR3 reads TGCAGTGCTAGGATAGTCTTGGCGGGAGATCAGGAGACCCAGTACTTC.

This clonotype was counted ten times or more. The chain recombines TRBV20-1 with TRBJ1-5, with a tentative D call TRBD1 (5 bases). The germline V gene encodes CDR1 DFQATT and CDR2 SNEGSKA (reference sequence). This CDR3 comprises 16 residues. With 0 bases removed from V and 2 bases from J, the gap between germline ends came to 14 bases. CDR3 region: CSARDPGREGNQPQHF. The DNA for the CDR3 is TGCAGTGCTAGAGATCCGGGGCGCGAGGGCAATCAGCCCCAGCATTTT.

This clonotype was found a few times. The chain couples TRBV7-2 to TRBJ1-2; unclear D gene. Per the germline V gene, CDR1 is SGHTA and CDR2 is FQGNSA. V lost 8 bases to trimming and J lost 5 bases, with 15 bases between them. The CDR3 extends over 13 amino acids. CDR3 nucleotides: TGTGCCAGCGAATCCCGCGCGGGATATGGCTACACCTTC. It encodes CASESRAGYGYTF.

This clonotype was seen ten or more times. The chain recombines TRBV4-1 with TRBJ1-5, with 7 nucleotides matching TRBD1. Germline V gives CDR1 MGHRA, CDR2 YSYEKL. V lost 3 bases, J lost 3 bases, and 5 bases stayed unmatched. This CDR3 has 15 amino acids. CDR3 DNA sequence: TGCGCCAGCAGCCACCCGGACAGGCCCAATCAGCCCCAGCATTTT. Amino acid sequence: CASSHPDRPNQPQHF.

This CDR3 reads CASSLTSSGRHTGELFF. The CDR3 coding sequence is TGTGCCAGCAGCTTAACATCCAGCGGGAGACACACCGGGGAGCTGTTTTTT. The genes are TRBV7-3 and TRBJ2-2, with 8 bases matching TRBD2. Germline V gene data show CDR1 as SGHTA and CDR2 as FQGTGA. V lost 0 bases and J lost 3; bases outside the gene matches: 6. The CDR3 has 17 amino acids.

The CDR3 sequence is CSVDSSGSSYNEQFF. The CDR3 coding sequence is TGCAGCGTTGACTCTAGCGGGAGCTCCTACAATGAGCAGTTCTTC. V is TRBV29-1 and J is TRBJ2-1; 10 bases are shared with TRBD2. The CDR3 sequence is 15 residues long. The junction had 2 bases not matched to a gene; V was cut back by 3 bases and J by 0 bases. Germline CDR1 reads SQVTM; CDR2 reads ANQGSEA.

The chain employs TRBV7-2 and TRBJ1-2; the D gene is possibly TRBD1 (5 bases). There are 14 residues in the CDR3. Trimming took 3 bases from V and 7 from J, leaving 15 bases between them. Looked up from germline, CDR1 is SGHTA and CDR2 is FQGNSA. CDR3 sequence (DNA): TGTGCCAGCAGCTTGGGGGTAGAGGAGCTTGGCTACACCTTC. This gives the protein CASSLGVEELGYTF.

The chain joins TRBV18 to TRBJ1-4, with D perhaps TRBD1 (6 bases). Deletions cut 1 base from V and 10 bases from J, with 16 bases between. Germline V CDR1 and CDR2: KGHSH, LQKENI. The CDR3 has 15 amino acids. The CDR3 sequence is CASSPLQDSKGKLFF. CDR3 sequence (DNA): TGTGCCAGCTCACCACTTCAGGACAGTAAAGGAAAACTGTTTTTT.

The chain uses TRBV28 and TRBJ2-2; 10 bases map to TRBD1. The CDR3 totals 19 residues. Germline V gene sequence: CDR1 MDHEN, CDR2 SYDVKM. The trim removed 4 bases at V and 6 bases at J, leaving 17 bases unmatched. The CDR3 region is CASSSIRDRGRLTPGELFF. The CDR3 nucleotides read TGTGCCAGCAGTTCAATCCGGGACAGGGGTCGTCTAACTCCCGGGGAGCTGTTTTTT.

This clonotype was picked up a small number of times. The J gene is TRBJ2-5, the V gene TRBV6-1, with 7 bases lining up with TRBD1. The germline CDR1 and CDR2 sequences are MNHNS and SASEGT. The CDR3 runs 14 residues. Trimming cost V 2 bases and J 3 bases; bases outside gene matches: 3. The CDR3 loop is CASSEWGQKETQYF. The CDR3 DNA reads TGTGCCAGCAGTGAATGGGGACAGAAAGAGACCCAGTACTTC.

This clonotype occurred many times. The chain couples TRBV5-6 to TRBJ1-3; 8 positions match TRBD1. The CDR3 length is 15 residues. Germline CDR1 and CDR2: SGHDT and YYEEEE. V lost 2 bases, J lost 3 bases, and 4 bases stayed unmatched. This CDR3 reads CASSFAGGFGNTIYF. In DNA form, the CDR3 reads TGTGCCAGCAGCTTTGCAGGGGGCTTTGGAAACACCATATATTTT.

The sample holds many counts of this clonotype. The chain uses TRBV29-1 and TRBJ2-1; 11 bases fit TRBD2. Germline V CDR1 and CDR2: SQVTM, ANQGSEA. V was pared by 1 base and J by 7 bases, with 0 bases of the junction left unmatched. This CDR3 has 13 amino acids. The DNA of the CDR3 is TGCAGCGTTGAAGGGACTAGCGGGAATGAGCAGTTCTTC. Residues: CSVEGTSGNEQFF.

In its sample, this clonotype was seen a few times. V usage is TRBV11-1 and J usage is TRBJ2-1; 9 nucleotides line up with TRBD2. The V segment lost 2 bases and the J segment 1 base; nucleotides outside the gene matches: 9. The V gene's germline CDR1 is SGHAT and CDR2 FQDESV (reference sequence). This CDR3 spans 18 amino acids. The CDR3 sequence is CASSLNFAGGISYNEQFF. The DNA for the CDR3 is TGTGCCAGCAGCTTAAACTTTGCGGGGGGGATTTCCTACAATGAGCAGTTCTTC.

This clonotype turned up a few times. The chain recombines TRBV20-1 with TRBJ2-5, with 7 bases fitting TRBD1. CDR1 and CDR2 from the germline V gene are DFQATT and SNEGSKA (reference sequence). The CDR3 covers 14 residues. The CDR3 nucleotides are TGCAGCCCACGTAGAGGGACAGCCCAAGAGACCCAGTACTTC. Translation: CSPRRGTAQETQYF.

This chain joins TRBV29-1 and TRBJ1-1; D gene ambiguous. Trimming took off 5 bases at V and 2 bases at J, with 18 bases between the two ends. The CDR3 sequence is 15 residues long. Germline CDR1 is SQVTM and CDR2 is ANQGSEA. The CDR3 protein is CSVSFGKPSNTEAFF. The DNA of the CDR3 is TGCAGCGTTTCATTTGGGAAGCCATCCAACACTGAAGCTTTCTTT.

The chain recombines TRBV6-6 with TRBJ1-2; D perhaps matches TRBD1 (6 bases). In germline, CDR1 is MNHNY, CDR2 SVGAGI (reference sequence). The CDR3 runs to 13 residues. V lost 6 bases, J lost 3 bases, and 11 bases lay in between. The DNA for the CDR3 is TGTGCCAGCAGCAGACAGGCGTACTATGGCTACACCTTC. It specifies CASSRQAYYGYTF.

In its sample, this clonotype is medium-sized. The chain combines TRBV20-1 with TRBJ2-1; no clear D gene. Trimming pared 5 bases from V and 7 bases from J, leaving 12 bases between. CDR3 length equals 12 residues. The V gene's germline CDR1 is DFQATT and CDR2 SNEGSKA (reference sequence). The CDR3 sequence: CSAPTINNEQFF. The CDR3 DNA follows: TGCAGTGCTCCAACAATTAATAATGAGCAGTTCTTC.

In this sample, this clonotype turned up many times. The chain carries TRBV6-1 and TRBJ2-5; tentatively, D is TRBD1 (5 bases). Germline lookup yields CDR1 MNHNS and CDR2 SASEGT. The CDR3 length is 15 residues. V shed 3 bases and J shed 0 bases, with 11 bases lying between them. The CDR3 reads CASSDGHTYQETQYF. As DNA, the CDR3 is TGTGCCAGCAGTGACGGACACACGTACCAAGAGACCCAGTACTTC.

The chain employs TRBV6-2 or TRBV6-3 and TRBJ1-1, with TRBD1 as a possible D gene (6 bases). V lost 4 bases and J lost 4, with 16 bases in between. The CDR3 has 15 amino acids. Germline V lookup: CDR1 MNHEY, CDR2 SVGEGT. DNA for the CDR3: TGTGCCAGCAGTTCGGGGGGGGCTGAGGCCACTGAAGCTTTCTTT. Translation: CASSSGGAEATEAFF.